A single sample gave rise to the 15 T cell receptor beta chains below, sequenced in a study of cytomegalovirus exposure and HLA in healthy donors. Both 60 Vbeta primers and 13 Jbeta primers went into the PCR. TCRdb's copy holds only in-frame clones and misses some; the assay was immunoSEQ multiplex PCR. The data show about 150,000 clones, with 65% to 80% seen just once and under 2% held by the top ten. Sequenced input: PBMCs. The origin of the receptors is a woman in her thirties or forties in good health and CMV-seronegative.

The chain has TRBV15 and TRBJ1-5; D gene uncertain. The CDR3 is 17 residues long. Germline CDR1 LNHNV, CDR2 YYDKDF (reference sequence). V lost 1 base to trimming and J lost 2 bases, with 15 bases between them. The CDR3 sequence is CATSRANPRGGNQPQHF. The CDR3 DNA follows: TGTGCCACCAGCAGAGCAAACCCACGTGGAGGCAATCAGCCCCAGCATTTT.

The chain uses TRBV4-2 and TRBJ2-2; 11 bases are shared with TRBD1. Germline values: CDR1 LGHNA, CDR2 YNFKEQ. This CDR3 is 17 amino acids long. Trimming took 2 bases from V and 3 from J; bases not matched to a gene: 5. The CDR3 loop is CASSQRTGGSYTGELFF. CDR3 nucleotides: TGTGCCAGCAGCCAAAGGACAGGGGGCTCGTACACCGGGGAGCTGTTTTTT.

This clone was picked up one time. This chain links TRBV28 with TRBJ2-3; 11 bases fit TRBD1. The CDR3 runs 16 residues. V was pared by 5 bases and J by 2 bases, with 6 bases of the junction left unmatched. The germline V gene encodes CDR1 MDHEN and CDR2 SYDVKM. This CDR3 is CASSPGTGGNTDTQYF. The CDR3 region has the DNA TGTGCCAGCAGTCCTGGGACAGGGGGTAACACAGATACGCAGTATTTT.

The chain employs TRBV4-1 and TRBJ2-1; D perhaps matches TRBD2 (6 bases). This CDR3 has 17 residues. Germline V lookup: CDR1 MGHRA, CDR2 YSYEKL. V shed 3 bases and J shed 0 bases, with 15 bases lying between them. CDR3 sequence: CASSHPISGNSYNEQFF. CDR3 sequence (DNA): TGCGCCAGCAGCCATCCTATTAGCGGAAACTCCTACAATGAGCAGTTCTTC.

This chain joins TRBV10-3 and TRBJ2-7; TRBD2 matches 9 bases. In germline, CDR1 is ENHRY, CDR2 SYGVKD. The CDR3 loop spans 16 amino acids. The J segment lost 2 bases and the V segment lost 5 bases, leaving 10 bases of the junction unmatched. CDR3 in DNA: TGTGCCATCAGTCTCGGGGGACTAGCCGAAACCTACGAGCAGTACTTC. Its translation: CAISLGGLAETYEQYF.

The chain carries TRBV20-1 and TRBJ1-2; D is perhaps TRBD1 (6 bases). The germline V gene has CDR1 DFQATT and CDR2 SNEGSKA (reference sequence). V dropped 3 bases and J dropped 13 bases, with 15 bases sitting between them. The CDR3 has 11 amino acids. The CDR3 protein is CSASEGGGRTF. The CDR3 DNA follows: TGCAGTGCTAGCGAGGGGGGGGGCCGCACCTTC.

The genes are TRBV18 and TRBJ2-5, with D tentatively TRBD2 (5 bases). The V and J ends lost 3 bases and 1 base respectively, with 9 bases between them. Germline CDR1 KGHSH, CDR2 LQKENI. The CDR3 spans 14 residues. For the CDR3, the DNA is TGTGCCAGCTCACCCCCTCGGGGCCAAGAGACCCAGTACTTC. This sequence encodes CASSPPRGQETQYF.

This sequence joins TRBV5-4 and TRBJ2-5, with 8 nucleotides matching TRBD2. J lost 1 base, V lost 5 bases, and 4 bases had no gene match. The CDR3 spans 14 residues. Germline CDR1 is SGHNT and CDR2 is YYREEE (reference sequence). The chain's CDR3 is CASSKRGPQETQYF. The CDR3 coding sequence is TGTGCCAGCAGTAAGCGGGGGCCCCAAGAGACCCAGTACTTC.

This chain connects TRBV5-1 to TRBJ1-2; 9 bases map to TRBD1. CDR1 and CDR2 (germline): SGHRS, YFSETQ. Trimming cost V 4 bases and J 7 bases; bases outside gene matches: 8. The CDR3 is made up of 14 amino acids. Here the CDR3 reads CASSGRTGAGGYTF. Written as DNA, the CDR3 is TGCGCCAGCAGCGGACGGACAGGGGCGGGTGGCTACACCTTC.

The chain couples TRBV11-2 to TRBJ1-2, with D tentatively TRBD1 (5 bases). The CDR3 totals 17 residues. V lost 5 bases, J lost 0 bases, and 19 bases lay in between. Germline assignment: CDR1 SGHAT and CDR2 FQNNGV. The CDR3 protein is CASSLHKGADSNYGYTF. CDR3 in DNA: TGTGCCAGCAGCCTTCACAAAGGGGCAGACTCTAACTATGGCTACACCTTC.

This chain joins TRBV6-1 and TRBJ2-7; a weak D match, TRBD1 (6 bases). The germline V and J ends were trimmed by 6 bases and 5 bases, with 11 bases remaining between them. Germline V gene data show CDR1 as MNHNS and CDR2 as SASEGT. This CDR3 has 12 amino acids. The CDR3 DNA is TGTGCCAGCAGGCTGACAGGCGACGAGCAGTACTTC. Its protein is CASRLTGDEQYF.

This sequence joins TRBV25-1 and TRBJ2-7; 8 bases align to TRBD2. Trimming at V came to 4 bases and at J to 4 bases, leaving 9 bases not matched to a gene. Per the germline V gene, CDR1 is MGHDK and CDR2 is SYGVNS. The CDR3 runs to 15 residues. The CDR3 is CASSGPTGTRYEQYF. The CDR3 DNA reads TGTGCCAGCAGTGGGCCGACCGGGACTAGATACGAGCAGTACTTC.

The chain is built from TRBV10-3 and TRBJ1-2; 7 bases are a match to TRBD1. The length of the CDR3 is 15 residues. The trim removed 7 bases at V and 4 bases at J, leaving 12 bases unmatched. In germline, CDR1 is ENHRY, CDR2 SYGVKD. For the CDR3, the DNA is TGTGCCATCACCACCGCATCGACAGGGAGCTATGGCTACACCTTC. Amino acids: CAITTASTGSYGYTF.

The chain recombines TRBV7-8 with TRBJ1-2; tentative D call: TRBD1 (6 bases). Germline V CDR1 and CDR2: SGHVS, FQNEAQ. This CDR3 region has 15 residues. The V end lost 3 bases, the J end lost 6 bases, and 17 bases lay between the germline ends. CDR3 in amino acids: CASSFHRVVIDGYTF. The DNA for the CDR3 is TGTGCCAGCAGCTTTCACAGGGTAGTTATTGATGGCTACACCTTC. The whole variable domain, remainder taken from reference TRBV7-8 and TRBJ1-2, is GAGVSQSPRYKVAKRGQDVALRCDPISGHVSLFWYQQALGQGPEFLTYFQNEAQLDKSGLPSDRFFAERPEGSVSTLKIQRTQQEDSAVYLCASSFHRVVIDGYTFGSGTRLTVV.

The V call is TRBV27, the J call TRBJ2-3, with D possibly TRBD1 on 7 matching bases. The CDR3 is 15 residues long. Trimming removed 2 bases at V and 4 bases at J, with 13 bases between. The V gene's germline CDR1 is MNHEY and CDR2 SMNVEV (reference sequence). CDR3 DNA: TGTGCCAGCAGTTTACTGGCCAGGGGGGCAGATACGCAGTATTTT. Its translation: CASSLLARGADTQYF.